Sequencing of this TCR beta chain was carried out in a study of identical twins. General study results and limits: Within twin pairs, the out-of-frame alpha sequences they shared showed excess low generation probability. Carriage of fewer insertions was seen in abundant cord blood beta clonotypes, whereas memory repertoires showed none.

TCRdb re-derived calls from the 5' RACE reads in MiXCR, one entry per CDR3 protein. The sample carries 400,000 to 550,000 distinct CDR3 sequences, around 24% recorded once. The CDR3 is 14 amino acids. Germline V gene sequence: CDR1 DFQATT, CDR2 SNEGSKA (reference sequence). The V end was cut by 3 bases, the J end by 8 bases, with 18 bases between. About this clonotype itself: Its antigen is still unknown.

This sample was also put to use in a study of T cells expressing NK-cell markers.

The receptor was isolated from a young woman in good health. Input material: CD4+ T cells sorted from blood. The chain joins TRBV20-1 to TRBJ2-3; D perhaps matches TRBD2 (5 bases). CDR3 residues: CSARPSRTSGTQYF. CDR3 DNA: TGCAGTGCTAGGCCTAGCAGAACATCCGGTACGCAGTATTTT.